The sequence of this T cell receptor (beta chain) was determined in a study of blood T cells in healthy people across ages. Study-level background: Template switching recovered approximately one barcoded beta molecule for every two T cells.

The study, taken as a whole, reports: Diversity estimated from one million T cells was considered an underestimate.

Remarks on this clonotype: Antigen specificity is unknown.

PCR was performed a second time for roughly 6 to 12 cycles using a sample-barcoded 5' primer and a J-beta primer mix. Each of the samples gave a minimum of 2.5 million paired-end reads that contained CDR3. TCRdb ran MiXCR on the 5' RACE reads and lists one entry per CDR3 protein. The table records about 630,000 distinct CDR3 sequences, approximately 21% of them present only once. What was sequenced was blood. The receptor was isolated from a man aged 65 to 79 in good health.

CDR3 DNA: TGTGCCAGCAGTTCGGACAGCGGAGAGGGCGGAGCCAAAAACATTCAGTACTTC. It is translated as CASSSDSGEGGAKNIQYF. V gene TRBV12-3 or TRBV12-4 combines with J gene TRBJ2-4; D may be TRBD1 (6 bases). V was clipped by 4 bases and J by 0 bases, with 19 bases between them. The CDR3 sequence is 18 residues long.